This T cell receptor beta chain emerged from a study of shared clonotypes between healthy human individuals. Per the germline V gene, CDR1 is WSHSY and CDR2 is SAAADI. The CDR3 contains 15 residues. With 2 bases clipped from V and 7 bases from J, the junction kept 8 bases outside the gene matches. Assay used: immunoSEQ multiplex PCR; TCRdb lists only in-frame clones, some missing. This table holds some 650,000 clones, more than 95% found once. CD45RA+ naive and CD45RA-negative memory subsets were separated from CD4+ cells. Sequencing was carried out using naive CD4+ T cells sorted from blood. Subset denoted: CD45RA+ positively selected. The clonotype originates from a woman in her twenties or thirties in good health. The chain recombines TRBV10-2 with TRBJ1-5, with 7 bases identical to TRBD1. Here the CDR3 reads CASSEDRAEMQPQHF. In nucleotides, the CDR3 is TGCGCCAGCAGTGAGGACAGGGCAGAGATGCAGCCCCAGCATTTT.